This T cell receptor beta chain was recovered during a study of control samples from healthy donors and cancer patients. Clones were read by immunoSEQ multiplex PCR, and TCRdb kept only the in-frame ones, dropping some. The table has some 150,000 clones, roughly 94% seen once. Germline values: CDR1 SQVTM, CDR2 ANQGSEA. Trimming shortened V by 7 bases and J by 0 bases, and 7 bases separated the two germline ends. There are 12 residues in the CDR3. Sequences were obtained from PBMCs. This chain joins TRBV29-1 and TRBJ1-3; no reliable D call. This receptor was obtained from a man in his 60s with colorectal cancer. Here the CDR3 reads CSALHSGNTIYF. The DNA of the CDR3 is TGCAGCGCGCTACACTCTGGAAACACCATATATTTT.